The rows below give T cell receptor beta chains drawn from one sample of a study of T-cell reconstitution after alpha-beta-depleted transplantation in children. TCRdb recomputed calls from the PCR reads with MiXCR, one row per CDR3 protein. The sample lists some 600,000 distinct CDR3 sequences; 10% to 15% were seen once. The starting material was PBMCs, mostly from graft donor cells, obtained 360 days after TCRalphabeta/CD19-depleted stem cell transplant. These receptors were obtained from a male patient aged 10 to 17 who had a stem cell transplant for acute myeloid leukemia, so the T cells may come from the graft donor. The conserved cysteine and the conserved F or W are not part of the CDR3 here.

v_call: TRBV9; cdr3_aa: ASSVRFGVTDTQY
v_call: TRBV5-1; cdr3_aa: ASIEQGARETQY
v_call: TRBV29-1; cdr3_aa: SVAQGARNIQY
v_call: TRBV27; cdr3_aa: ASTTRLAGEETQY
v_call: TRBV14; cdr3_aa: ASSQVPGQGKDSYEQY
v_call: TRBV12-3/TRBV12-4; cdr3_aa: ASSLSGRELDTQY
v_call: TRBV20-1; cdr3_aa: SAMGQNYEQY
v_call: TRBV10-3; cdr3_aa: AISESVEGLEYGYT
v_call: TRBV7-3; cdr3_aa: ASSFPTGRDNEQF
v_call: TRBV10-3; cdr3_aa: AVTRELVDEEY
v_call: TRBV5-1; cdr3_aa: ASSLGLAVNYNEQF
v_call: TRBV20-1; cdr3_aa: SARVGPDRAKNIQY
v_call: TRBV27; cdr3_aa: ASSLPGASSYEQY
v_call: TRBV5-6; cdr3_aa: ASSSWWALAGVRNEQF
v_call: TRBV20-1; cdr3_aa: SATLTSGLTYEQY
v_call: TRBV4-2; cdr3_aa: ASSQDRRFGTDTQY
v_call: TRBV24-1; cdr3_aa: ATSDQRPSNNEQF
v_call: TRBV24-1; cdr3_aa: ATSDSGTGVREQY
v_call: TRBV28; cdr3_aa: ASNHLQQETQY
v_call: TRBV10-3; cdr3_aa: AVPSPYPSFTDTQY
v_call: TRBV7-8; cdr3_aa: ASSYSMGPNEQF
v_call: TRBV12-3/TRBV12-4; cdr3_aa: ASSFRREGVKQF
v_call: TRBV5-6; cdr3_aa: ASSEELQVLRFGSNQPQH
v_call: TRBV6-2/TRBV6-3; cdr3_aa: ASSTTPRGGDGTITDTQY
v_call: TRBV20-1; cdr3_aa: SARRLEGGYTDTQY
v_call: TRBV5-1; cdr3_aa: ASSATEAYGYT
v_call: TRBV20-1; cdr3_aa: SASRLDRDTDTQY
v_call: TRBV7-9; cdr3_aa: ASSLATWLSDENEQF
v_call: TRBV7-3; cdr3_aa: ASSSQLAGVDNEQF
v_call: TRBV9; cdr3_aa: ASSVGEWIWDRGSGNTIY
v_call: TRBV7-2; cdr3_aa: ASSILQVNNEQF
v_call: TRBV20-1; cdr3_aa: SARDAGTYEQY
v_call: TRBV4-2; cdr3_aa: ASSQGGLANEQY
v_call: TRBV12-3/TRBV12-4; cdr3_aa: ASTPDPFYEQY
v_call: TRBV20-1; cdr3_aa: SASEAGGFETQY
v_call: TRBV29-1; cdr3_aa: SVRVESSYEQY
v_call: TRBV29-1; cdr3_aa: SVASGRAIHEQY